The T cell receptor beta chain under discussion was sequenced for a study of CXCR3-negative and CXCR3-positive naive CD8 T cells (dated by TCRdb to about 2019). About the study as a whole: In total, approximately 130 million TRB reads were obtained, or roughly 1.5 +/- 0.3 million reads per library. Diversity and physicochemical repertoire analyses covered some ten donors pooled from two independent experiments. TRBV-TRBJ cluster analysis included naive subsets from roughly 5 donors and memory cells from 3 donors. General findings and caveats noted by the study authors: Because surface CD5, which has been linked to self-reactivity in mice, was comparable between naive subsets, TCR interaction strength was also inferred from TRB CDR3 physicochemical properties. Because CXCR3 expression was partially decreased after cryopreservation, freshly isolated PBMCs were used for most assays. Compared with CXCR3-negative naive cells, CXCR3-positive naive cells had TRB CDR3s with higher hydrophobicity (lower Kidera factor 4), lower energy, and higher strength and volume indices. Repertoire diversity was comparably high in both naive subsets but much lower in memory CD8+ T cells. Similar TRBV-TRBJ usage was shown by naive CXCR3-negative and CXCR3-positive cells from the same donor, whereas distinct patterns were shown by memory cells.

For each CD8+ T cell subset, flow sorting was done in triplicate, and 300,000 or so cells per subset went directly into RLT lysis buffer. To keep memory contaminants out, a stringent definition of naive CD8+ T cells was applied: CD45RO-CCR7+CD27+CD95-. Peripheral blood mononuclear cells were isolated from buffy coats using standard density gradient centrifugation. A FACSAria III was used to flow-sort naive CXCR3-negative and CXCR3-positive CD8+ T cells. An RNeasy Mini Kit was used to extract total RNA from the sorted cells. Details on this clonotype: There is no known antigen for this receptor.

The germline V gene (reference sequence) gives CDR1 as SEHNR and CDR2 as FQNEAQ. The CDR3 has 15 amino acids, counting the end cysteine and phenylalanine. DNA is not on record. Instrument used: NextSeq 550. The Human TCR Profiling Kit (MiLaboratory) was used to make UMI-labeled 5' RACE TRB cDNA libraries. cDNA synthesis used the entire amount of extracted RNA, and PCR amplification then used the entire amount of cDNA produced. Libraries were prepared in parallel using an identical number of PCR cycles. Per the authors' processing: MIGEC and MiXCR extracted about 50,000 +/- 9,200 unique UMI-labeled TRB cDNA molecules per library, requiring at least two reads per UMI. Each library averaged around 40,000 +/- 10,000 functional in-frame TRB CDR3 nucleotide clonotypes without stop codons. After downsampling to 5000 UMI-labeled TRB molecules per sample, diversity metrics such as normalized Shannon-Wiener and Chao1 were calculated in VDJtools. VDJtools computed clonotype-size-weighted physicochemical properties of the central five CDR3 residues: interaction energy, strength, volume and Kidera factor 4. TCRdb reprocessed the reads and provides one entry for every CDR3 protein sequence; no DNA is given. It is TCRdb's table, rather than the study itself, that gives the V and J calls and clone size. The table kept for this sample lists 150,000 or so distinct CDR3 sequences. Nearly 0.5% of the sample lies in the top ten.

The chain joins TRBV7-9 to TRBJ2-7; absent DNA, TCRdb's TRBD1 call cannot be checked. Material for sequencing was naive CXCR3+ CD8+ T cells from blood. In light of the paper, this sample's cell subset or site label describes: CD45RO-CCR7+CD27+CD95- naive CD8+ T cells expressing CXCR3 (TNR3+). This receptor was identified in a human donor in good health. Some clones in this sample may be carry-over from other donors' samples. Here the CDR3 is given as CASSLVGQGSHEQYF. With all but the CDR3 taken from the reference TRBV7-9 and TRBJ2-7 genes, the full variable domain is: DTGVSQNPRHKITKRGQNVTFRCDPISEHNRLYWYRQTLGQGPEFLTYFQNEAQLEKSRLLSDRFSAERPKGSFSTLEIQRTEQGDSAMYLCASSLVGQGSHEQYFGPGTRLTVT.